Each of the 20 T cell receptor beta chains below was sequenced from the same sample in a study of shared clonotypes between healthy human individuals (dated by TCRdb to the early 2020s). CD8 naive samples were obtained by positive selection for CCR7 among CD45RO-negative cells, yielding a CD45RA+CCR7+ population from which TemRA cells were excluded. Library generation was performed with the immunoSEQ multiplex PCR assay. Sourced from immuneACCESS, this table was stored by TCRdb with only in-frame sequences that have V and J called. A share of the clones is absent; for the studies checked, an unresolved V gene accounts for under half, and the remainder has no known explanation. Counted in this sample were 2 million to 2.5 million clones; approximately 94% of them appeared once. Jointly, the top ten make up approximately 1.7% of the sample. The sequenced material came from naive CD8+ T cells from PBMCs. Explained via the paper, the cell subset or site label denotes: CD45RA+CCR7+. The source of these receptors is a man between 18 and 29 years old in good health. Some clones in this sample may be carry-over from other donors' samples.

CDR3: CASSKTKYTGELFF. The CDR3, as DNA: TGTGCCAGCAGTAAAACAAAGTACACCGGGGAGCTGTTTTTT. This chain links TRBV7-9 with TRBJ2-2; D not certain. This CDR3 has 14 amino acids. V was cut by 6 bases and J by 3 bases, with 11 bases left in between. CDR1 and CDR2 (germline): SEHNR, FQNEAQ (reference sequence).

The chain employs TRBV6-5 and TRBJ1-5, with D possibly matching TRBD1 (5 bases). The CDR3 is 14 residues long. Germline V gene sequence: CDR1 MNHEY, CDR2 SVGAGI. V was cut by 0 bases and J by 5 bases, with 8 bases left in between. This CDR3 is CASSYSGVYQPQHF. The CDR3 region has the DNA TGTGCCAGCAGTTACTCAGGGGTGTATCAGCCCCAGCATTTT.

This clone was seen only once. The gene calls are TRBV28 and TRBJ2-7; TRBD2 might be the D (6 bases). V was trimmed by 10 bases and J by 6 bases, leaving 25 bases between them. This CDR3 region has 15 residues. The germline V gene encodes CDR1 MDHEN and CDR2 SYDVKM. CDR3 DNA: TGTGCCACCACATCCCGTGCCAGGGCGGGGCTCGAGCAGTACTTC. Residues: CATTSRARAGLEQYF.

V gene TRBV7-2 combines with J gene TRBJ2-1; 9 bases fit TRBD2. CDR3 length: 15 residues. Germline CDR1 reads SGHTA; CDR2 reads FQGNSA. Germline trimming cut 3 bases from V and 6 bases from J; bases unmatched to any gene: 6. The DNA for the CDR3 is TGTGCCAGCAGCTTGCTAGCGGGAAATGGCAATGAGCAGTTCTTC. It yields the protein CASSLLAGNGNEQFF.

The chain uses TRBV7-8 and TRBJ1-4, with TRBD1 matching 7 bases. Trimming removed 0 bases from V and 4 bases from J; junction bases left unmatched: 2. The CDR3 loop spans 15 amino acids. Germline CDR1 is SGHVS and CDR2 is FQNEAQ. CDR3 sequence (DNA): TGTGCCAGCAGCTTAGCGGGACAGTATAATGAAAAACTGTTTTTT. Amino acids: CASSLAGQYNEKLFF.

This chain uses TRBV28 with TRBJ1-2, with no clear D. Between the trimmed V and J ends, which lost 2 bases and 0 bases, there was a span of 13 bases. Germline V lookup: CDR1 MDHEN, CDR2 SYDVKM. This CDR3 comprises 16 residues. This CDR3 is CASSLRLARTNYGYTF. DNA for the CDR3: TGTGCCAGCAGTTTAAGACTAGCACGGACTAACTATGGCTACACCTTC.

V is TRBV28 and J is TRBJ1-5, with a tentative D call TRBD1 (5 bases). Trimming pared 5 bases from V and 9 bases from J, leaving 26 bases between. CDR3 length equals 17 residues. Looked up from germline, CDR1 is MDHEN and CDR2 is SYDVKM. The chain's CDR3 is CASSPPQPTVAPGPQHF. The CDR3 DNA follows: TGTGCCAGCAGTCCCCCCCAACCGACAGTGGCTCCGGGGCCCCAGCATTTT.

V gene TRBV6-5 combines with J gene TRBJ2-7, with D perhaps TRBD2 (6 bases). The CDR3 totals 15 residues. V was trimmed by 2 bases and J by 5 bases, leaving 16 bases between them. In germline, CDR1 is MNHEY, CDR2 SVGAGI. Written as DNA, the CDR3 is TGTGCCAGCAGTTACAGACGGGGGTCTTGGGACGAGCAGTACTTC. This translates into CASSYRRGSWDEQYF.

In its sample, this clone was seen a few times. The gene calls are TRBV7-9 and TRBJ2-7, with no clear D. This CDR3 region has 14 residues. Trimming shortened V by 2 bases and J by 0 bases, and 8 bases separated the two germline ends. Per the germline V gene, CDR1 is SEHNR and CDR2 is FQNEAQ (reference sequence). CDR3 bases: TGTGCCAGCAGCTTACGCCAGAGCTCCTACGAGCAGTACTTC. It yields the protein CASSLRQSSYEQYF.

For the CDR3, the DNA is TGTGCCAGCAGACTAGGGGTCGGAAGCACCGGGGAGCTGTTTTTT. This gives the protein CASRLGVGSTGELFF. This rearrangement joins TRBV28 to TRBJ2-2; D is possibly TRBD1 or TRBD2 (5 bases each). From germline, CDR1 is MDHEN and CDR2 SYDVKM. Trimming cost V 6 bases and J 4 bases, with 15 bases left between them. The CDR3 is 15 amino acids.

The gene calls are TRBV7-2 and TRBJ2-3, with D hard to call. Trimming shortened V by 4 bases and J by 4 bases, and 18 bases separated the two germline ends. The CDR3 runs 16 residues. Germline V gene lookup returns CDR1 SGHTA and CDR2 FQGNSA. The CDR3 protein is CASSSTADKVPDTQYF. The CDR3 DNA is TGTGCCAGCAGCTCCACGGCTGATAAAGTCCCAGATACGCAGTATTTT.

The chain's CDR3 is CAIKPRGTGELFF. CDR3 nucleotide sequence: TGTGCCATCAAGCCTAGGGGCACCGGGGAGCTGTTTTTT. The chain links TRBV2 to TRBJ2-2, with a weak D call TRBD1 (5 bases). Trimming cost V 10 bases and J 4 bases, with 13 bases left between them. This CDR3 region has 13 residues. Germline V CDR1 and CDR2: SNHLY, FYNNEI.

The count of this clone is one. The chain combines TRBV7-9 with TRBJ2-4; D possibly corresponds to TRBD2 (5 bases). CDR1 and CDR2 from the germline V gene are SEHNR and FQNEAQ (reference sequence). Trimming took 5 bases from V and 1 from J, leaving 12 bases between them. The CDR3 length is 15 residues. The CDR3 DNA follows: TGTGCCAGCAGCCCGGGGAGTGGGGCCAAAAACATTCAGTACTTC. It yields the protein CASSPGSGAKNIQYF.

Notes on this clone: The sample contains more than one DNA sequence encoding this CDR3. The rearrangement uses TRBV27 and TRBJ2-7; TRBD2 might be the D (6 bases). This CDR3 contains 14 residues. Per the germline V gene, CDR1 is MNHEY and CDR2 is SMNVEV (reference sequence). V was shortened by 3 bases and J by 2 bases, with 11 bases between the two germline ends. Here the CDR3 DNA reads TGTGCCAGCAGTTTCGTGGGGGGAACCTACGAGCAGTACTTC. Translation gives CASSFVGGTYEQYF.

The chain recombines TRBV11-2 with TRBJ1-2; 12 bases are a match to TRBD1. V lost 5 bases and J lost 8; bases outside the gene matches: 12. Germline V gene sequence: CDR1 SGHAT, CDR2 FQNNGV. This CDR3 has 16 residues. The CDR3 protein is CASSQGPGQGAGGYTF. CDR3 nucleotide sequence: TGTGCCAGCAGCCAAGGGCCGGGACAGGGGGCTGGAGGCTACACCTTC.

The V and J genes are TRBV19 and TRBJ1-4, with TRBD1 as a possible D gene (6 bases). V lost 2 bases and J 5 bases, leaving 9 bases between the germline ends. This CDR3 is built from 14 residues. CDR1 and CDR2 (germline): LNHDA, SQIVND (reference sequence). The CDR3 DNA follows: TGTGCCAGTAGTATAAGGGGGATGAATGAAAAACTGTTTTTT. Its protein product is CASSIRGMNEKLFF.

This clone showed up just once. This chain joins TRBV7-8 and TRBJ1-1; D is ambiguous. Germline V gene lookup returns CDR1 SGHVS and CDR2 FQNEAQ. V was cut by 5 bases and J by 2 bases, with 12 bases left in between. The CDR3 is made up of 14 amino acids. The CDR3 DNA follows: TGTGCCAGCAGCCCTTTATGGGGAAACACTGAAGCTTTCTTT. The encoded protein is CASSPLWGNTEAFF.

The chain uses TRBV11-2 and TRBJ2-1; D gene uncertain. Germline V gene sequence: CDR1 SGHAT, CDR2 FQNNGV. The CDR3 spans 14 residues. V lost 1 base and J 5 bases, leaving 9 bases between the germline ends. The CDR3 nucleotides are TGTGCCAGCAGCTTAGTTCACGACGACAATGAGCAGTTCTTC. It is translated as CASSLVHDDNEQFF.

This clone was counted a single time. CDR3 nucleotides: TGTGCCTGGAGGGGGATTGGGGGAGGCTTTACCTACGAGCAGTACTTC. This translates into CAWRGIGGGFTYEQYF. The chain links TRBV30 to TRBJ2-7; D perhaps matches TRBD2 (6 bases). V was shortened by 3 bases and J by 2 bases, with 20 bases between the two germline ends. The CDR3 consists of 16 residues. Germline V CDR1 and CDR2: GTSNPN, SVGIG (reference sequence).

This sequence joins TRBV4-1 and TRBJ1-1; D is unresolved. Trimming took 2 bases from V and 3 from J, leaving 7 bases between them. Germline V lookup: CDR1 MGHRA, CDR2 YSYEKL. The CDR3 loop spans 13 amino acids. The CDR3 DNA reads as TGCGCCAGCAGCCAACAGACCGACACTGAAGCTTTCTTT. Translating gives CASSQQTDTEAFF.